This T cell receptor beta chain is drawn from a study of control samples from healthy donors and cancer patients. V dropped 5 bases and J dropped 10 bases, with 9 bases sitting between them. This CDR3 comprises 10 residues. Germline V gene sequence: CDR1 SQVTM, CDR2 ANQGSEA. This clone has more than one count but fewer than ten. Libraries were prepared by immunoSEQ multiplex PCR; TCRdb keeps only in-frame clonotypes and omits some of them. Of fewer than 200,000 clones detected, roughly 94% appear once; the ten largest clones hold about 14%. Sequenced: PBMCs. The chain employs TRBV29-1 and TRBJ2-1; a weak D match, TRBD1 (6 bases). This receptor was taken from a man aged 55-75 years with colorectal cancer. As DNA, the CDR3 is TGCAGCGTTTCCGGACAGGAGCAGTTCTTC. It yields the protein CSVSGQEQFF.